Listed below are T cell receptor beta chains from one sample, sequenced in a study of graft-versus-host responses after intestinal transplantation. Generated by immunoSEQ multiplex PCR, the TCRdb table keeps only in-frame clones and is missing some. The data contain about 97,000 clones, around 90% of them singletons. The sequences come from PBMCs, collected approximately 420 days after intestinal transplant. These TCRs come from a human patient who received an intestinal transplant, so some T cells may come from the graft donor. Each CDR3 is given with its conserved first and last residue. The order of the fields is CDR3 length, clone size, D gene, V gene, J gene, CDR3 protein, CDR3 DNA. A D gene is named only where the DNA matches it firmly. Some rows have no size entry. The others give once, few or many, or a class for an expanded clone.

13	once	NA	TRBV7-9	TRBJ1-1	CASSLELGTEAFF	TGTGCCAGCAGCTTAGAGCTTGGGACCGAAGCTTTCTTT
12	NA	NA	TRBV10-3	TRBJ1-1	CATNDRNTEAFF	TGTGCCACCAATGACCGGAACACTGAAGCTTTCTTT
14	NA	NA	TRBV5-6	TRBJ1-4	CASSASPVDEKLFF	TGTGCCAGCAGCGCCTCCCCGGTTGATGAAAAACTGTTTTTT
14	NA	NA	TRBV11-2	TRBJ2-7	CASSLGREGIEQYF	TGTGCCAGCAGCTTAGGGAGAGAAGGGATCGAGCAGTACTTC
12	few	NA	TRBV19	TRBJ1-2	CASSISGYGYTF	TGTGCCAGTAGTATAAGCGGCTATGGCTACACCTTC
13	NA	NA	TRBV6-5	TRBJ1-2	CASSQQGDYGYTF	TGTGCCAGCAGCCAACAGGGAGACTATGGCTACACCTTC
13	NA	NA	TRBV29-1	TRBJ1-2	CGLGDPGTYGYTF	TGCGGACTAGGGGACCCCGGGACCTATGGCTACACCTTC
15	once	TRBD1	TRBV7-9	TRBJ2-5	CASSPRTGREETQYF	TGTGCCAGCAGCCCCCGGACAGGGCGAGAGGAGACCCAGTACTTC
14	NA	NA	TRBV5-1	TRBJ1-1	CASSLELPNTEAFF	TGCGCCAGCAGCTTGGAACTGCCGAACACTGAAGCTTTCTTT
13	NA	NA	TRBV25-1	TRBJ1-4	CASSDGAGEKLFF	TGTGCCAGCAGTGACGGGGCAGGTGAAAAACTGTTTTTT
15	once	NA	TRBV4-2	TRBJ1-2	CASSQAAGGDYGYTF	TGTGCCAGCAGCCAAGCGGCAGGAGGGGACTATGGCTACACCTTC
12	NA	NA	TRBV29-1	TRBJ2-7	CSVLTDSYEQYF	TGCAGCGTCCTGACAGACTCCTACGAGCAGTACTTC
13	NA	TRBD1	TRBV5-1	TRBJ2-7	CASRYTGGSEQYF	TGCGCCAGCAGATACACAGGGGGTTCCGAGCAGTACTTC
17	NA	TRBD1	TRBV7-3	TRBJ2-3	CASSLTTGGPSTDTQYF	TGTGCCAGCAGCTTAACGACAGGGGGGCCAAGCACAGATACGCAGTATTTT
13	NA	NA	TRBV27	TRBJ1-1	CASSLSGVTRAFF	TGTGCCAGCAGTTTATCGGGCGTTACCAGAGCTTTCTTT
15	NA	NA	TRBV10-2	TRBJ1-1	CASSAGASRNTEAFF	TGCGCCAGCAGTGCAGGGGCTTCGCGAAACACTGAAGCTTTCTTT
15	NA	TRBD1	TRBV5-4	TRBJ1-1	CASSQDQGAVTEAFF	TGTGCCAGCAGCCAAGACCAGGGGGCGGTCACTGAAGCTTTCTTT
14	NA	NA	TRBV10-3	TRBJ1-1	CAISALGADTEAFF	TGTGCCATCAGTGCCCTTGGGGCGGACACTGAAGCTTTCTTT
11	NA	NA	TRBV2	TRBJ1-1	CASSQIGEAFF	TGTGCCAGCAGTCAAATCGGTGAAGCTTTCTTT
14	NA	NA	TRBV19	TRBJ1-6	CASATLSYNSPLHF	TGTGCCAGTGCCACCCTCTCCTATAATTCACCCCTCCACTTT
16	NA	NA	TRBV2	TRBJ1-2	CASSENFVTLNYGYTF	TGTGCCAGCAGTGAAAACTTTGTGACACTTAACTATGGCTACACCTTC